This entry concerns a single T cell receptor (beta chain). Its target is not known. Germline V gene lookup returns CDR1 MNHEY and CDR2 SMNVEV (reference sequence). V dropped 6 bases and J dropped 2 bases, with 17 bases sitting between them. CDR3 length equals 15 residues. The sample comes from a study of neoadjuvant anti-PD-1 for oral cavity cancer. Study summary: Patients without progression got a fourth dose around day 43.

Notes on the study in general: Pretreatment Treg/Th17 ratio correlated inversely with post-treatment tumor clonality. Greater tumor shrinkage accompanied bigger post-treatment sizes of preexisting clones.

Survey sequencing of tumors mostly used around 4.8 ug DNA, two replicates. Using immunoSEQ multiplex PCR, the repertoire was profiled, and TCRdb retains in-frame clones only, with some absent. The table has some 6,600 clones, under 55% seen once. Sequencing was performed on tumor tissue, taken before nivolumab (anti-PD-1) treatment. The receptor was isolated from a person between 40 and 85 years old with oral cavity squamous cell carcinoma. The chain carries TRBV27 and TRBJ2-7; D possibly uses TRBD1 or TRBD2 (6 bases each). The CDR3 DNA sequence: TGTGCCAGCAGGATCACTCCGGGGGCAACCTACGAGCAGTACTTC. Translated: CASRITPGATYEQYF.